Listed below are T cell receptor beta chains from one sample, sequenced in a study of cytomegalovirus exposure and HLA in healthy donors. Generated by immunoSEQ multiplex PCR, the TCRdb table keeps only in-frame clones and is missing some. The sample lists 160,000 or so clones, roughly 80% occurring once. What was sequenced was PBMCs. These receptors were collected from a man aged 30 to 39 in good health and CMV-seronegative. The CDR3 runs from the conserved cysteine through the conserved F or W. Fields, in order: D gene, J gene, clone size, V gene, CDR3 DNA, CDR3 protein. A D gene is named only where the DNA matches it firmly. Only some rows state a clone size, as once, few, many or a class for expanded clones.

d_call: NA
j_call: TRBJ1-5
clone_size: NA
v_call: TRBV19
cdr3_nt: TGTGCCAGTAGGGTGACAGGACGTAGCAATCAGCCCCAGCATTTT
cdr3_aa: CASRVTGRSNQPQHF

d_call: NA
j_call: TRBJ2-3
clone_size: NA
v_call: TRBV4-1
cdr3_nt: TGCGCCAGCAGCCAAGGAGGAGGGGTAGGTTTCACAGATACGCAGTATTTT
cdr3_aa: CASSQGGGVGFTDTQYF

d_call: NA
j_call: TRBJ2-1
clone_size: NA
v_call: TRBV7-3
cdr3_nt: TGTGCCAGCAGCCCTAGGGGTAGCGGCACCCTCTACAATGAGCAGTTCTTC
cdr3_aa: CASSPRGSGTLYNEQFF

d_call: NA
j_call: TRBJ2-3
clone_size: NA
v_call: TRBV5-6
cdr3_nt: TGTGCCAGCAGCTTGGGACAGTCCACAGATACGCAGTATTTT
cdr3_aa: CASSLGQSTDTQYF

d_call: NA
j_call: TRBJ1-5
clone_size: few
v_call: TRBV2
cdr3_nt: TGTGCCAGCAAACCCGGGGAGCATCAGCCCCAGCATTTT
cdr3_aa: CASKPGEHQPQHF

d_call: NA
j_call: TRBJ1-3
clone_size: NA
v_call: TRBV19
cdr3_nt: TGTGCCAGCCGCAGAGGTGGACAGACTATAAACACCATATATTTT
cdr3_aa: CASRRGGQTINTIYF

d_call: NA
j_call: TRBJ2-7
clone_size: NA
v_call: TRBV6-6
cdr3_nt: TGTGCCAGCAGTTTTCGACAGGTCTACGAGCAGTACTTC
cdr3_aa: CASSFRQVYEQYF

d_call: NA
j_call: TRBJ2-5
clone_size: NA
v_call: TRBV30
cdr3_nt: TGTGCCTGGAGCCTCCGGGATGCTGGGACCCAGTACTTC
cdr3_aa: CAWSLRDAGTQYF

d_call: TRBD1
j_call: TRBJ2-7
clone_size: once
v_call: TRBV16
cdr3_nt: TGTGCCAGCAGCCGCGAGACAGGGATCGTCGACGAGCAGTACTTC
cdr3_aa: CASSRETGIVDEQYF

d_call: TRBD2
j_call: TRBJ2-1
clone_size: NA
v_call: TRBV7-2
cdr3_nt: TGTGCCAGCAGCTTAGGCCTAGCGGCCTACAATGAGCAGTTCTTC
cdr3_aa: CASSLGLAAYNEQFF

d_call: TRBD1
j_call: TRBJ2-5
clone_size: NA
v_call: TRBV7-2
cdr3_nt: TGTGCCAGCAGCTACCGGACAGGGGGCATTTGGGAGACCCAGTACTTC
cdr3_aa: CASSYRTGGIWETQYF

d_call: TRBD1
j_call: TRBJ2-1
clone_size: NA
v_call: TRBV25-1
cdr3_nt: TGTGCCAGCAGTCCCTGGGGGACAGGGGGCTACAATGAGCAGTTCTTC
cdr3_aa: CASSPWGTGGYNEQFF

d_call: NA
j_call: TRBJ2-2
clone_size: NA
v_call: TRBV15
cdr3_nt: TGTGCCACCAGCAGAGGAGACAGGTCGACCGGGGAGCTGTTTTTT
cdr3_aa: CATSRGDRSTGELFF

d_call: TRBD1
j_call: TRBJ2-5
clone_size: NA
v_call: TRBV5-6
cdr3_nt: TGTGCCAGCAGCTTGGTGGACAGGGCTCAAGAAGAGACCCAGTACTTC
cdr3_aa: CASSLVDRAQEETQYF

d_call: NA
j_call: TRBJ2-7
clone_size: NA
v_call: TRBV6-6
cdr3_nt: TGTGCCAGCAGCCCAGGGATAACCTACGAGCAGTACTTC
cdr3_aa: CASSPGITYEQYF

d_call: NA
j_call: TRBJ1-1
clone_size: NA
v_call: TRBV18
cdr3_nt: TGTGCCAGCTCCCCCGGGTCCGAGGCTTTCTTT
cdr3_aa: CASSPGSEAFF

d_call: TRBD2
j_call: TRBJ2-3
clone_size: NA
v_call: TRBV5-1
cdr3_nt: TGCGCCAGCAGCGGGACTAGCGGGAGGGCCCGTGTCACAGATACGCAGTATTTT
cdr3_aa: CASSGTSGRARVTDTQYF

d_call: NA
j_call: TRBJ2-5
clone_size: few
v_call: TRBV6-1
cdr3_nt: TGTGCCAGCAGACCCGGGGAATGGCGAGAGACCCAGTACTTC
cdr3_aa: CASRPGEWRETQYF

d_call: NA
j_call: TRBJ2-5
clone_size: NA
v_call: TRBV10-3
cdr3_nt: TGTGCCATCAGTGAGAAACGGGAGAGGAGAGAGACCCAGTACTTC
cdr3_aa: CAISEKRERRETQYF

d_call: TRBD1
j_call: TRBJ1-2
clone_size: NA
v_call: TRBV28
cdr3_nt: TGTGCCAGCAGTTACTACCGGGACAGGGGGTCCTATGGCTACACCTTC
cdr3_aa: CASSYYRDRGSYGYTF

d_call: NA
j_call: TRBJ2-4
clone_size: NA
v_call: TRBV4-1
cdr3_nt: TGCGCCAGCAGCCAAGATTTAAGGGGCAGTAACAAAAACATTCAGTACTTC
cdr3_aa: CASSQDLRGSNKNIQYF

d_call: NA
j_call: TRBJ2-7
clone_size: NA
v_call: TRBV16
cdr3_nt: TGTGCCAGCAGCCAATCGATTGCGTCTACCTACGAGCAGTACTTC
cdr3_aa: CASSQSIASTYEQYF

d_call: TRBD2
j_call: TRBJ2-1
clone_size: NA
v_call: TRBV18
cdr3_nt: TGTGCCAGCTCCCTCTTAGCGGGGGGGCAAAACAATGAGCAGTTCTTC
cdr3_aa: CASSLLAGGQNNEQFF

d_call: TRBD1
j_call: TRBJ2-7
clone_size: NA
v_call: TRBV28
cdr3_nt: TGTGCCAGCAGTTTTAGGGGGCCCCCTTCTGAGCAGTACTTC
cdr3_aa: CASSFRGPPSEQYF

d_call: NA
j_call: TRBJ1-1
clone_size: NA
v_call: TRBV21-1
cdr3_nt: TGTGCCAGCAGCAAAGCCGGGCGAGGACATGTCACCTCAAGCACTGAAGCTTTCTTT
cdr3_aa: CASSKAGRGHVTSSTEAFF

d_call: NA
j_call: TRBJ2-7
clone_size: NA
v_call: TRBV7-3
cdr3_nt: TGTGCCAGCAGCTTAACAGGAGGACAGACCTACGAGCAGTACTTC
cdr3_aa: CASSLTGGQTYEQYF

d_call: NA
j_call: TRBJ1-4
clone_size: NA
v_call: TRBV7-6
cdr3_nt: TGTGCCAGCAGCTCGAACAGGGCTGAAAAACTGTTTTTT
cdr3_aa: CASSSNRAEKLFF

d_call: TRBD1
j_call: TRBJ2-3
clone_size: NA
v_call: TRBV18
cdr3_nt: TGTGCCAGCTCACGGGACAGGGGGACTTTCAGCACAGATACGCAGTATTTT
cdr3_aa: CASSRDRGTFSTDTQYF

d_call: NA
j_call: TRBJ1-5
clone_size: NA
v_call: TRBV5-5
cdr3_nt: TGTGCCAGCAGCTTGAACCCCCGGGTGGAGAACTATCAGCCCCAGCATTTT
cdr3_aa: CASSLNPRVENYQPQHF